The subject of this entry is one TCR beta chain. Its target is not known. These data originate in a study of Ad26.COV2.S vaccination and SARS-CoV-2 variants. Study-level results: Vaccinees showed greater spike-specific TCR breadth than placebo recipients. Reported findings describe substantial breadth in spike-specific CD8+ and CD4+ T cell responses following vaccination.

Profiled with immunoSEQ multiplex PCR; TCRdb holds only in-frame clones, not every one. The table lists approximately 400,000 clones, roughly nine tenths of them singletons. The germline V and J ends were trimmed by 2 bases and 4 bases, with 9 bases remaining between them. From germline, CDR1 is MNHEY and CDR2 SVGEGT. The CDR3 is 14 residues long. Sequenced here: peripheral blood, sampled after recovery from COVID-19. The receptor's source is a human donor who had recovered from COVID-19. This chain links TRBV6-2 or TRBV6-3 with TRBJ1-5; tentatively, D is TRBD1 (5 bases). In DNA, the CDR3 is TGTGCCAGCAGTTACCGACAGCTGAATCAGCCCCAGCATTTT. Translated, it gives CASSYRQLNQPQHF.